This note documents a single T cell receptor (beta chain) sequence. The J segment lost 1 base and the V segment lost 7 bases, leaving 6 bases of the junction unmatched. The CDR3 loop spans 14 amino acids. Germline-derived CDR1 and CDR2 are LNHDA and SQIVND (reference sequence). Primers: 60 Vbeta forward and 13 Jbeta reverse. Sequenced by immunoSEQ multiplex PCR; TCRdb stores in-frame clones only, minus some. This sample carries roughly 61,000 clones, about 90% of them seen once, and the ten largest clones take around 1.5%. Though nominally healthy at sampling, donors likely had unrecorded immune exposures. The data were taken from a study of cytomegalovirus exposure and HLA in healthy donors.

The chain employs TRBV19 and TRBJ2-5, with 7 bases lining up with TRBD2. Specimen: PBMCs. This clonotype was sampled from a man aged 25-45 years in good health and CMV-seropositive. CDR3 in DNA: TGTGCCAGTACCCCTCGGACTAGCCAAGAGACCCAGTACTTC. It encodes CASTPRTSQETQYF.